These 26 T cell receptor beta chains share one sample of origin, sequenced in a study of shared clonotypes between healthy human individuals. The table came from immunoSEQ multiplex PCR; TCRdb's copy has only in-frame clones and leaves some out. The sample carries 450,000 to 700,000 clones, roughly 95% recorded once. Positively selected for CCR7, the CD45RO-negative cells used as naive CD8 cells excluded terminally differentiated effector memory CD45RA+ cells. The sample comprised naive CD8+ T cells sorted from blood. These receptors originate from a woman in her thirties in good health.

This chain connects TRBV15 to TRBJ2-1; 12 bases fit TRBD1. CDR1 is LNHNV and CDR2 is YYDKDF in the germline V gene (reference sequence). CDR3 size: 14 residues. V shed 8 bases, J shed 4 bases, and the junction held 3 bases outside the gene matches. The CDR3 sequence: CATRGQGAYNEQFF. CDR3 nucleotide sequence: TGTGCCACCCGGGGACAGGGGGCATACAATGAGCAGTTCTTC.

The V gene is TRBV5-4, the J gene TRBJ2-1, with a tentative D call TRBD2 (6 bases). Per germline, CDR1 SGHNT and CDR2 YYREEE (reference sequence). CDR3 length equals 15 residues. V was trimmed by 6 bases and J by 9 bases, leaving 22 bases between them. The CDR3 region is CASNNLDGGALEQFF. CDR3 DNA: TGTGCCAGCAACAATCTAGACGGGGGTGCTCTTGAGCAGTTCTTC.

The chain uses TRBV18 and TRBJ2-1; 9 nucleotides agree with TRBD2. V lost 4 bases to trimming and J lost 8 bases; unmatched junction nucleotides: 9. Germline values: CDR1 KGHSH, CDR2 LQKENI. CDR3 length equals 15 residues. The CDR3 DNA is TGTGCCAGCTCACTGGTGGCGGGAGGGCCCGATGAGCAGTTCTTC. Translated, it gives CASSLVAGGPDEQFF.

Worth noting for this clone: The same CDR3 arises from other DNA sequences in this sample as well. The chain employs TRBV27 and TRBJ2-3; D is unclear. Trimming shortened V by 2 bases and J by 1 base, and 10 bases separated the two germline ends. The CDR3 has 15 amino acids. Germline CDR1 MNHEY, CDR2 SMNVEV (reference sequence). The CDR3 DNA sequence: TGTGCCAGCAGTTTACGTGATGGACGCACAGATACGCAGTATTTT. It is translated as CASSLRDGRTDTQYF.

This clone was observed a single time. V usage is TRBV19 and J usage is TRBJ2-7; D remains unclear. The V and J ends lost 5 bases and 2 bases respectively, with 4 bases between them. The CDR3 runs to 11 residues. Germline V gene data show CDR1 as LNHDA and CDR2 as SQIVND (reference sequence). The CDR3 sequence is CASSDTYEQYF. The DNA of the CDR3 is TGTGCCAGTAGTGATACCTACGAGCAGTACTTC.

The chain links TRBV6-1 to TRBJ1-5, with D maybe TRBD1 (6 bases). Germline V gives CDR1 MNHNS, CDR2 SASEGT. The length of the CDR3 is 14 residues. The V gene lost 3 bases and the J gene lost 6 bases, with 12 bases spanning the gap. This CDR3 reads CASSEGARSQPQHF. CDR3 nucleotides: TGTGCCAGCAGTGAGGGGGCGCGTAGTCAGCCCCAGCATTTT.

The CDR3 here is CASSQENESPEQYF. CDR3 bases: TGCGCCAGCAGCCAAGAAAATGAGTCTCCCGAGCAGTACTTC. The chain links TRBV4-1 to TRBJ2-7; unclear D gene. The ends were cut back, 0 bases at V and 6 bases at J, with 12 bases in the middle. CDR1 is MGHRA and CDR2 is YSYEKL in the germline V gene. The CDR3 covers 14 residues.

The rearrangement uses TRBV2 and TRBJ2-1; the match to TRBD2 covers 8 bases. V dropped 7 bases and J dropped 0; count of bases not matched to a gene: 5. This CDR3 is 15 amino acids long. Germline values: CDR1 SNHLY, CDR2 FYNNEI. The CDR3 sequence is CASTGGRSSYNEQFF. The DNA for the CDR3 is TGTGCCAGCACCGGCGGGAGGAGCTCCTACAATGAGCAGTTCTTC.

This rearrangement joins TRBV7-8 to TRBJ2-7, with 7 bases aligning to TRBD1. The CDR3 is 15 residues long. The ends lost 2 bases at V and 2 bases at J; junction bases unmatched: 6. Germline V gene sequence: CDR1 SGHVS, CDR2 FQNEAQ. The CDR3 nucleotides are TGTGCCAGCAGCTTACCCGGGACAGAGACCTACGAGCAGTACTTC. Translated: CASSLPGTETYEQYF. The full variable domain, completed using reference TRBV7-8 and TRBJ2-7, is GAGVSQSPRYKVAKRGQDVALRCDPISGHVSLFWYQQALGQGPEFLTYFQNEAQLDKSGLPSDRFFAERPEGSVSTLKIQRTQQEDSAVYLCASSLPGTETYEQYFGPGTRLTVT.

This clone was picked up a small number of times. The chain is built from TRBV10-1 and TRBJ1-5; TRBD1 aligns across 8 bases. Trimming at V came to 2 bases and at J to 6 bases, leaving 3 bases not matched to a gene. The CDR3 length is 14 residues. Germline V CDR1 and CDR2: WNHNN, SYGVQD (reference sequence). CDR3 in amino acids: CASSELDRAQPQHF. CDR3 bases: TGCGCCAGCAGTGAGCTGGACAGGGCTCAGCCCCAGCATTTT.

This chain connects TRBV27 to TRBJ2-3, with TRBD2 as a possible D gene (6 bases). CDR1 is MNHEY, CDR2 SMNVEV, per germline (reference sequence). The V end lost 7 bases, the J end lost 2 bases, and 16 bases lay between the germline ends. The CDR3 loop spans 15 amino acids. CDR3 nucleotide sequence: TGTGCCAGCACCGGGACTTCACTAGCCACAGATACGCAGTATTTT. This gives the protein CASTGTSLATDTQYF.

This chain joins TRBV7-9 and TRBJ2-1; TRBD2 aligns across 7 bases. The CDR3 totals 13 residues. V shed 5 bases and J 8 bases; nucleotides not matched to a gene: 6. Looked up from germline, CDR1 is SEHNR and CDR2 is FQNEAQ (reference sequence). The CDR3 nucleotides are TGTGCCAGCAGCAACGGGAGGCTCGATGAGCAGTTCTTC. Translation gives CASSNGRLDEQFF.

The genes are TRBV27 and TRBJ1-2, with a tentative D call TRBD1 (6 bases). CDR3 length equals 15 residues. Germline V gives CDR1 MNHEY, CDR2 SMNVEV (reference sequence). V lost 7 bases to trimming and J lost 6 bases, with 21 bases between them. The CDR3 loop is CASTLSGCTGNGYTF. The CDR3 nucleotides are TGTGCCAGCACCCTGAGCGGTTGCACAGGGAATGGCTACACCTTC.

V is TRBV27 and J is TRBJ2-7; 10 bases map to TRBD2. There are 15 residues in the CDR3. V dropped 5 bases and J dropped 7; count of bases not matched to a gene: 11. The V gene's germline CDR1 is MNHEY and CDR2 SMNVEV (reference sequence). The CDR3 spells CASSPLAGVGEEQYF. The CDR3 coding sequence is TGTGCCAGCAGTCCCCTAGCGGGAGTCGGGGAGGAGCAGTACTTC.

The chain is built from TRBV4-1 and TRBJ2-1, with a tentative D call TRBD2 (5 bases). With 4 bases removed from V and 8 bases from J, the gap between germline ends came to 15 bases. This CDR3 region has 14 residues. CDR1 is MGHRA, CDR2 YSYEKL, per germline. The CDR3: CASSPKQTTYEQFF. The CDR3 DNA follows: TGCGCCAGCAGCCCCAAACAGACTACTTATGAGCAGTTCTTC.

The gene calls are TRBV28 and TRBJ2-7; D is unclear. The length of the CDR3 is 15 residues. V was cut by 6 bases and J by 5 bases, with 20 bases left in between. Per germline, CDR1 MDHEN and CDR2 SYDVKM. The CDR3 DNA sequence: TGTGCCAGCAGCCCCTTGACCCGTGTTTCCCACGAGCAGTACTTC. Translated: CASSPLTRVSHEQYF.

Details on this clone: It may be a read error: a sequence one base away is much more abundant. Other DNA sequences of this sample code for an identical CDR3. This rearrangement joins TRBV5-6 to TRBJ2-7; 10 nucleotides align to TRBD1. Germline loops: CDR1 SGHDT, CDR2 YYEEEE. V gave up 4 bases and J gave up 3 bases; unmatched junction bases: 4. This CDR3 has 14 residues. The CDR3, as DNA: TGTGCCAGCAGCCCAGGGACAGGGGTCTACGAGCAGTACTTC. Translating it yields CASSPGTGVYEQYF.

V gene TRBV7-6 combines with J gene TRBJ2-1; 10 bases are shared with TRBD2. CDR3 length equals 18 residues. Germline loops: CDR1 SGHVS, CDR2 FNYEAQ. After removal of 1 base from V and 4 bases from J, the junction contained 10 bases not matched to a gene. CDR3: CASSLEGSGRARYNEQFF. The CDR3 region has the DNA TGTGCCAGCAGCTTAGAGGGGAGCGGGAGGGCCCGGTACAATGAGCAGTTCTTC.

The CDR3 sequence is CASSKFWVQSSYNSPLHF. The CDR3 DNA reads as TGTGCCAGCAGCAAATTTTGGGTCCAGAGCTCCTATAATTCACCCCTCCACTTT. V is TRBV28 and J is TRBJ1-6; D remains unclear. Germline values: CDR1 MDHEN, CDR2 SYDVKM. There are 18 residues in the CDR3. Trimming stripped 6 bases from V and 0 bases from J, with 18 bases between.

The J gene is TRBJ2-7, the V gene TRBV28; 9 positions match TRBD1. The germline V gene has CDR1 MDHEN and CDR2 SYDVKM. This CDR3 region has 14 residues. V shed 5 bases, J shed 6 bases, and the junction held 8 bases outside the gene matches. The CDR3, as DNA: TGTGCCAGCAGTCCGTGGGACAGGGAGGGCGAGCAGTACTTC. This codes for CASSPWDREGEQYF.

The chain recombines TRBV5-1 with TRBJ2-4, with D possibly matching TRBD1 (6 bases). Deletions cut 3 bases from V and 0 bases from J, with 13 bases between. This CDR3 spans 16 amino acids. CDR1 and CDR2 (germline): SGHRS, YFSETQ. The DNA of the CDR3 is TGCGCCAGCAGCTCGACAGGTACCTTAGCCAAAAACATTCAGTACTTC. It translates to CASSSTGTLAKNIQYF.

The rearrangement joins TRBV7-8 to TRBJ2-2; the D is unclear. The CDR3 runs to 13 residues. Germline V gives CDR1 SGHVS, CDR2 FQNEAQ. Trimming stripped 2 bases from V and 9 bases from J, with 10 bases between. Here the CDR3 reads CASSLLVNRELFF. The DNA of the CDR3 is TGTGCCAGCAGCTTACTGGTCAACAGGGAGCTGTTTTTT.

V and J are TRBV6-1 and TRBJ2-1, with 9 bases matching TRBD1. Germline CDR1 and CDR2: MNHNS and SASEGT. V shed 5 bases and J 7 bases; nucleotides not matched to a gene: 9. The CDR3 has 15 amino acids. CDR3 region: CASSSDRGGRNEQFF. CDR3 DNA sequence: TGTGCCAGCAGTTCCGACAGGGGGGGTAGAAATGAGCAGTTCTTC.

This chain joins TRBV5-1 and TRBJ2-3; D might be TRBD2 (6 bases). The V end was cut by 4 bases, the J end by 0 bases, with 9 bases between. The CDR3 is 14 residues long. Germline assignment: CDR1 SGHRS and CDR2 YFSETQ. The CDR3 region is CASSTEGSTDTQYF. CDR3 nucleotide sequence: TGCGCCAGCAGCACGGAGGGGAGCACAGATACGCAGTATTTT.

The CDR3 nucleotides read TGCGCCAGCAGCCAAGTATTGGGCGCCGCCGGGGAGCTGTTTTTT. This codes for CASSQVLGAAGELFF. The chain has TRBV4-1 and TRBJ2-2; no clear D gene. The CDR3 covers 15 residues. V lost 1 base, J lost 6 bases, and 12 bases lay in between. From germline, CDR1 is MGHRA and CDR2 YSYEKL.

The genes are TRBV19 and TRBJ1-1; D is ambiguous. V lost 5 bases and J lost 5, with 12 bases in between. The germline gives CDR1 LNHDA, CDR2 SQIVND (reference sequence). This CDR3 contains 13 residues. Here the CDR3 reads CASSYGQTTEAFF. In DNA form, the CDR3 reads TGTGCCAGTAGTTACGGGCAGACAACTGAAGCTTTCTTT.